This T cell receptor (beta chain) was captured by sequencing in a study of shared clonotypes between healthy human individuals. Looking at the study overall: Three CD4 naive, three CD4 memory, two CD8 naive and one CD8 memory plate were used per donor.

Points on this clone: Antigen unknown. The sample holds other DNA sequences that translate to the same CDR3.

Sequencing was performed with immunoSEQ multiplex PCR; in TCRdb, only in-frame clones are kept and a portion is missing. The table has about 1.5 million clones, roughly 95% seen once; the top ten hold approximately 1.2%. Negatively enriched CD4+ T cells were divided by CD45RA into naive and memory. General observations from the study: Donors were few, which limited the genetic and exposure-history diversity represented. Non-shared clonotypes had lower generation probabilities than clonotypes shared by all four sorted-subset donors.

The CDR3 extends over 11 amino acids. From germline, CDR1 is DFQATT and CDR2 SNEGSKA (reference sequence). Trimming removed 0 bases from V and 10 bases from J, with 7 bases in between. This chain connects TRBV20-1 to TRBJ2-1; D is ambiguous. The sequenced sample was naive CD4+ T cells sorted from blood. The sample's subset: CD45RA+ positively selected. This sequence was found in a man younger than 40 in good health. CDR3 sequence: CSARDRVEQFF. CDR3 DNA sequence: TGCAGTGCTAGAGATCGGGTGGAGCAGTTCTTC.